This TCR beta chain stems from a study of cytomegalovirus exposure and HLA in healthy donors. The study's findings and limits: A later analysis associated 15,000 or so TCR beta sequences with HLA alleles at a 0.05 false discovery rate.

Germline-derived CDR1 and CDR2 are SGHRS and YFSETQ. V lost 3 bases, J lost 11 bases, and 7 bases stayed unmatched. CDR3 length: 13 amino acids. This clone occurred a few times. Its antigen is unknown. Primers for the PCR totalled 60 Vbeta and 13 Jbeta. The method was immunoSEQ multiplex PCR; TCRdb's version includes in-frame clones alone and lacks a portion of them. This sample has about 140,000 clones; about 61% occur once, and the top ten carry about 1.7%. The TCR comes from a male donor in good health and CMV-seronegative. Source material: PBMCs. This chain joins TRBV5-1 and TRBJ1-3; TRBD1 matches 8 bases. CDR3 in amino acids: CASSSGTGQAIYF. The CDR3 DNA sequence: TGCGCCAGCAGCTCAGGGACAGGCCAGGCCATATATTTT.